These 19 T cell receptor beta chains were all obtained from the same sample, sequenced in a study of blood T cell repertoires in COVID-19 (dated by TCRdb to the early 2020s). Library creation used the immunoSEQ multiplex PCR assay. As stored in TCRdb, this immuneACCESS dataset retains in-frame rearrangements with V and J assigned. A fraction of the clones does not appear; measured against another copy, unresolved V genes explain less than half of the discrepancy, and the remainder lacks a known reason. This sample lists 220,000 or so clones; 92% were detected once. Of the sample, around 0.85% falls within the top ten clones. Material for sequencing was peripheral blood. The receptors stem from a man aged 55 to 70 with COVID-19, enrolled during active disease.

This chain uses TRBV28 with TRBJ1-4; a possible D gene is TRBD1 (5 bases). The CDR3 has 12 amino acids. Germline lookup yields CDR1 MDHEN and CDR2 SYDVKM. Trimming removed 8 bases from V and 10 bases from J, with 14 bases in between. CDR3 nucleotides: TGTGCCAGCGGTCAGGGAGGGAGAAAACTGTTTTTT. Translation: CASGQGGRKLFF.

CDR3 DNA sequence: TGCGCCAGCAGCTTTCAGGGGGCGCGAAGCCTGAACACTGAAGCTTTCTTT. Protein sequence: CASSFQGARSLNTEAFF. The chain employs TRBV5-1 and TRBJ1-1, with 8 bases identical to TRBD1. Germline trimming cut 2 bases from V and 0 bases from J; bases unmatched to any gene: 9. The CDR3 is 17 amino acids. Germline CDR1 reads SGHRS; CDR2 reads YFSETQ.

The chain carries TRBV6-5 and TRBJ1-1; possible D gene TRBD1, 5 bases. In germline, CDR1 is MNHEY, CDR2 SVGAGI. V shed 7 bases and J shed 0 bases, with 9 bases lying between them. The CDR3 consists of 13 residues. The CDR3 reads CASTRTLNTEAFF. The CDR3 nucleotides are TGTGCCAGCACCCGGACACTGAACACTGAAGCTTTCTTT.

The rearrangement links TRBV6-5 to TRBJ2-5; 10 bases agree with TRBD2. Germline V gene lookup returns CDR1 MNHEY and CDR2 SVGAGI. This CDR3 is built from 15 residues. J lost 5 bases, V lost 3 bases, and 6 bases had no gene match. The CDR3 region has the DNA TGTGCCAGCAGTTATTCGGCTAGCGGGGGTGAGACCCAGTACTTC. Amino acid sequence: CASSYSASGGETQYF.

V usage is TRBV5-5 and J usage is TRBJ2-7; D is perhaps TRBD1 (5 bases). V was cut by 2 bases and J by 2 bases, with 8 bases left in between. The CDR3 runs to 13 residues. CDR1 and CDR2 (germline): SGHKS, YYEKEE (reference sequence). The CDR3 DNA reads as TGTGCCAGCAGCTTCCAGGGCGCCTACGAGCAGTACTTC. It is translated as CASSFQGAYEQYF. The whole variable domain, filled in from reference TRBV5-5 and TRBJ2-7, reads DAGVTQSPTHLIKTRGQQVTLRCSPISGHKSVSWYQQVLGQGPQFIFQYYEKEERGRGNFPDRFSARQFPNYSSELNVNALLLGDSALYLCASSFQGAYEQYFGPGTRLTVT.

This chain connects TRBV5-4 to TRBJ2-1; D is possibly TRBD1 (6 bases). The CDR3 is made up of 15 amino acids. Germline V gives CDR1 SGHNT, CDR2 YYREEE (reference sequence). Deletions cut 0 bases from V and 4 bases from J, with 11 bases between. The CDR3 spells CASSLVGGHYNEQFF. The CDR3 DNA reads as TGTGCCAGCAGCTTGGTAGGGGGTCATTACAATGAGCAGTTCTTC.

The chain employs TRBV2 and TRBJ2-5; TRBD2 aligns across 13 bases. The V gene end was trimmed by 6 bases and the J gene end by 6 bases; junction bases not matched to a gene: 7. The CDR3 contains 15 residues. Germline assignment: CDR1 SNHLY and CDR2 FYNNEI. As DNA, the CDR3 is TGTGCCAGCAGGCCGCGGACTAGCGGGGGACAGACCCAGTACTTC. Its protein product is CASRPRTSGGQTQYF. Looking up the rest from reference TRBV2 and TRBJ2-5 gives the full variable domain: EPEVTQTPSHQVTQMGQEVILRCVPISNHLYFYWYRQILGQKVEFLVSFYNNEISEKSEIFDDQFSVERPDGSNFTLKIRSTKLEDSAMYFCASRPRTSGGQTQYFGPGTRLLVL.

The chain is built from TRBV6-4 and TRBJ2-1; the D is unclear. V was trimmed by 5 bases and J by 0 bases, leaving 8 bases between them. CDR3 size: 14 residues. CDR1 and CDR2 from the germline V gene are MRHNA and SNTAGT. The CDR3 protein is CASSSSPSYNEQFF. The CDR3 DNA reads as TGTGCCAGCAGTTCCTCTCCCTCCTACAATGAGCAGTTCTTC.

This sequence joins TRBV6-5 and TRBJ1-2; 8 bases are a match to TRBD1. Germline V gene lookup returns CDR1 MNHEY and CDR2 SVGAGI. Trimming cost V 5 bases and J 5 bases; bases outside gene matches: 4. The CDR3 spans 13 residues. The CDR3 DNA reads TGTGCCAGCAGTACAGGGGGTCCGTATGGCTACACCTTC. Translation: CASSTGGPYGYTF.

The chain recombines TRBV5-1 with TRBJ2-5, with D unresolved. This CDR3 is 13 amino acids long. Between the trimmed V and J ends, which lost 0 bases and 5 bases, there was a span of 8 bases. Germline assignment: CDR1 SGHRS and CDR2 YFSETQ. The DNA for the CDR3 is TGCGCCAGCAGCTTGGCCGGTCCGGAGACCCAGTACTTC. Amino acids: CASSLAGPETQYF.

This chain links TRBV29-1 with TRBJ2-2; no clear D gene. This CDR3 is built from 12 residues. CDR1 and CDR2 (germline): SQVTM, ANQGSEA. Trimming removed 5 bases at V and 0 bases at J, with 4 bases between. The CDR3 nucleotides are TGCAGCGTTCGGGCGAACACCGGGGAGCTGTTTTTT. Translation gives CSVRANTGELFF.

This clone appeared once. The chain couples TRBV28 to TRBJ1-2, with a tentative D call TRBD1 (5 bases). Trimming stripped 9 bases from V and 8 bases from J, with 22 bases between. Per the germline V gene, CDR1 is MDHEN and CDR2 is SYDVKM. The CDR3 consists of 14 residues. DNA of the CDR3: TGTGCCAGTCGACTCAGGGATAGGAGCGACGGCTACACCTTC. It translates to CASRLRDRSDGYTF.

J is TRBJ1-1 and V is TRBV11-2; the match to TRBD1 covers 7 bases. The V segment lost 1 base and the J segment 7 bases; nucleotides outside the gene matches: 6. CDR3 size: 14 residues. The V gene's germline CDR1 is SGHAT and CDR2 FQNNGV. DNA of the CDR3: TGTGCCAGCAGCTTAGTGGGGACAGCTCTTGAAGCTTTCTTT. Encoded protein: CASSLVGTALEAFF.

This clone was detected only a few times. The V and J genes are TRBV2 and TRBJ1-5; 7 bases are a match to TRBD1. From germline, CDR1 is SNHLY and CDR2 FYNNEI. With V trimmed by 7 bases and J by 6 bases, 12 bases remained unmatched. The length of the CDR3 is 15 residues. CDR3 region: CASKPDRPGIQPQHF. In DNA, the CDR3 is TGTGCCAGCAAGCCGGACAGGCCCGGGATTCAGCCCCAGCATTTT.

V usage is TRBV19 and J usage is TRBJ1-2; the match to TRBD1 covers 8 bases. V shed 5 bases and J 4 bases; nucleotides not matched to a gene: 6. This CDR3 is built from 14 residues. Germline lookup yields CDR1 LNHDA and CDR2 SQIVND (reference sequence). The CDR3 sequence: CASSPRTGSYGYTF. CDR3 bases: TGTGCCAGTAGTCCCCGGACAGGGTCCTATGGCTACACCTTC.

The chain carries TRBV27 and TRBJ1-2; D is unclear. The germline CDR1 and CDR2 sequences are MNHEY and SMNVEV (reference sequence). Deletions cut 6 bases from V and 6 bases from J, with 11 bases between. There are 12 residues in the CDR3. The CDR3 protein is CASRTSFNGYTF. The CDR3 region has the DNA TGTGCCAGCAGGACATCCTTTAATGGCTACACCTTC.

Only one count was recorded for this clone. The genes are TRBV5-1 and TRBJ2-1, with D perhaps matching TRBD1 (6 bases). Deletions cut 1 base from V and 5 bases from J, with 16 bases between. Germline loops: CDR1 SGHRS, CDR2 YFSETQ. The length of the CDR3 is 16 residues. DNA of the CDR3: TGCGCCAGCAGCTTGTTAATGCTGGACAGCCACAATGAGCAGTTCTTC. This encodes CASSLLMLDSHNEQFF.

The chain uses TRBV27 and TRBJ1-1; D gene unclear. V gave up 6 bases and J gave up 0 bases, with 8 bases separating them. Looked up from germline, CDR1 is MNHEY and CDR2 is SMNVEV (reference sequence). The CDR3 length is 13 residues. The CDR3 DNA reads TGTGCCAGCAGACAGCTGCTGAACACTGAAGCTTTCTTT. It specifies CASRQLLNTEAFF.

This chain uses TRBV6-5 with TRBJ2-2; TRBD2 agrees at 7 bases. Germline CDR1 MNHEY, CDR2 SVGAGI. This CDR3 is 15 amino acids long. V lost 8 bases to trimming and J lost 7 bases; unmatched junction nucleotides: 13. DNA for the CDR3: TGTGCCAGCGTGTTGTCTAGCGGTGTAGGCGGGGAGCTGTTTTTT. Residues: CASVLSSGVGGELFF.